This T cell receptor (beta chain) originates from a study of T cell responses to AZD1222 COVID-19 vaccine. Sequenced by immunoSEQ multiplex PCR; TCRdb stores in-frame clones only, minus some. Of 100,000 to 130,000 clones detected, 86% appear once; the ten largest clones hold 3% to 3.5%. Trimming stripped 2 bases from V and 4 bases from J, with 17 bases between. The CDR3 covers 17 residues. CDR1 LGHNA and CDR2 YNFKEQ come from the germline V gene. The receptor was isolated from an adult in good health. The chain carries TRBV4-2 and TRBJ2-2; perhaps D is TRBD1 or TRBD2 (5 bases each). The source material was peripheral blood, sampled on day 0 of AZD1222 vaccination. CDR3 DNA: TGTGCCAGCAGCCAACCCCTGGGGGTAGCACTCACCGGGGAGCTGTTTTTT. Its protein product is CASSQPLGVALTGELFF.